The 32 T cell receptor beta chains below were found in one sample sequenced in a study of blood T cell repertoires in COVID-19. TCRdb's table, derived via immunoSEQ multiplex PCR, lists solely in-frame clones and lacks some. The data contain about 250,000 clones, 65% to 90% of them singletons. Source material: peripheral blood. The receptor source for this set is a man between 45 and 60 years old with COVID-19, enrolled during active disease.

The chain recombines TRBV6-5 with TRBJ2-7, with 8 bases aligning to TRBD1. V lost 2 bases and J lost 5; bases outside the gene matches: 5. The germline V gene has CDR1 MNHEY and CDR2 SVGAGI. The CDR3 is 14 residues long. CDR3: CASSYRDRLHEQYF. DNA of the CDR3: TGTGCCAGCAGTTACCGGGACAGGCTTCACGAGCAGTACTTC.

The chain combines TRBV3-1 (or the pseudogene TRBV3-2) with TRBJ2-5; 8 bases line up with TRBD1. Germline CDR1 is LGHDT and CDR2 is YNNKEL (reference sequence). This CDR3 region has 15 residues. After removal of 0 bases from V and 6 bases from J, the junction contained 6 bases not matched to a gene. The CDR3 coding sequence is TGTGCCAGCAGCCAAGACCCGGACAGGGCTAAGACCCAGTACTTC. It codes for CASSQDPDRAKTQYF.

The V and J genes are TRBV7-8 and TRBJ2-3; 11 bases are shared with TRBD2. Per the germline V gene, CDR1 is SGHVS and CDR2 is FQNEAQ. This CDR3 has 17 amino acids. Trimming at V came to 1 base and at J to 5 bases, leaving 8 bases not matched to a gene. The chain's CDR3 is CASSLELLAGVGDTQYF. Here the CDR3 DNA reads TGTGCCAGCAGCTTAGAACTACTAGCGGGGGTTGGAGATACGCAGTATTTT.

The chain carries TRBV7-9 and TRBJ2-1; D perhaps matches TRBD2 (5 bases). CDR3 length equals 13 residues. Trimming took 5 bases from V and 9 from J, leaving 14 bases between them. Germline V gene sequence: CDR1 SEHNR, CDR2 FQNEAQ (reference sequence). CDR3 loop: CASSPGNPPEQFF. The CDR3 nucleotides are TGTGCCAGCAGCCCCGGGAACCCTCCTGAGCAGTTCTTC.

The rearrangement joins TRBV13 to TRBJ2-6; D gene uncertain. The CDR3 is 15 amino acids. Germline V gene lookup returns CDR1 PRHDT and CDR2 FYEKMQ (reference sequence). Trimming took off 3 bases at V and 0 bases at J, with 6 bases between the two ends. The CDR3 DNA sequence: TGTGCCAGCAGCTTCCTAGACTCTGGGGCCAACGTCCTGACTTTC. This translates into CASSFLDSGANVLTF.

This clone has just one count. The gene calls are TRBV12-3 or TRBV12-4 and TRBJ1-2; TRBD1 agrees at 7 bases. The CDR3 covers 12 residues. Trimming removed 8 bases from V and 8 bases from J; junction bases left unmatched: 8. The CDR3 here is CASSPTGKGYTF. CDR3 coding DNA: TGTGCCAGCTCACCGACAGGGAAAGGCTACACCTTC.

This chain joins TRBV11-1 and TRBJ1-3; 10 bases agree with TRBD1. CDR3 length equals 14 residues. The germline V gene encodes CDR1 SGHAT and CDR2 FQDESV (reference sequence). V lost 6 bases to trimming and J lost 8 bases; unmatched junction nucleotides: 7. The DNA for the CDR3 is TGTGCCAGCAGACTCGACAGGGGGCGAGACACCATATATTTT. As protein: CASRLDRGRDTIYF.

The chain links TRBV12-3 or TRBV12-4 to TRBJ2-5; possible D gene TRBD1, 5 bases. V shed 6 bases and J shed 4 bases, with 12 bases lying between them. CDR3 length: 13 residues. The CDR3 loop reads CASRQGAGETQYF. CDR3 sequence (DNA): TGTGCCAGCAGGCAGGGTGCTGGAGAGACCCAGTACTTC.

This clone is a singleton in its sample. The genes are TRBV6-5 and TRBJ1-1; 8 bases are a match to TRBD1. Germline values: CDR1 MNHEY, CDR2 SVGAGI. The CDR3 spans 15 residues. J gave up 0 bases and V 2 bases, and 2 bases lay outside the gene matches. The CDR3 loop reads CASSYGQGLNTEAFF. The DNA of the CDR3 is TGTGCCAGCAGTTACGGACAGGGATTGAACACTGAAGCTTTCTTT.

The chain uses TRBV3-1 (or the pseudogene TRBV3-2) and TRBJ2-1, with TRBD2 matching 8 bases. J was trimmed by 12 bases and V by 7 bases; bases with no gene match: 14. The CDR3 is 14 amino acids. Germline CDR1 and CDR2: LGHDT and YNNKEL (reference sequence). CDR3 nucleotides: TGTGCCAGCACCTCCAGCGAAGCGGGGACTAGGCAGTTCTTC. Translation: CASTSSEAGTRQFF.

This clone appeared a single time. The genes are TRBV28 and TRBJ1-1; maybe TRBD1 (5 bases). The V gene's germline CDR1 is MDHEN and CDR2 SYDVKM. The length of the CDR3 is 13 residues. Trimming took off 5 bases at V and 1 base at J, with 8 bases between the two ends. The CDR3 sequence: CASSTGQNTEAFF. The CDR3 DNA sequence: TGTGCCAGCAGTACCGGACAGAACACTGAAGCTTTCTTT.

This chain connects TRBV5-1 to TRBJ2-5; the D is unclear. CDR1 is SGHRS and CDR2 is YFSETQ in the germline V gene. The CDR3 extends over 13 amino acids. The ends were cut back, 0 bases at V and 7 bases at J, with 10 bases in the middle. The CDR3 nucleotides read TGCGCCAGCAGCTTGGATCCCCCCGGGACCCAGTACTTC. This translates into CASSLDPPGTQYF.

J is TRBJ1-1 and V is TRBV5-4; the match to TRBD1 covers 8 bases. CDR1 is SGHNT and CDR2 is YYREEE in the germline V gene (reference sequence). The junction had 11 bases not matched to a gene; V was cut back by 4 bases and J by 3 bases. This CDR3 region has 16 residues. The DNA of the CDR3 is TGTGCCAGCAGCGGTACAGGGGGGAGACGTCACACTGAAGCTTTCTTT. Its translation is CASSGTGGRRHTEAFF.

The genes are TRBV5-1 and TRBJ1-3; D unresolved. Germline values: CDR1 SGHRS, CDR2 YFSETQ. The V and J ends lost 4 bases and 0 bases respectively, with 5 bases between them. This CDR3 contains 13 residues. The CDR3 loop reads CASSRFSGNTIYF. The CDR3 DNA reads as TGCGCCAGCAGCCGGTTCTCTGGAAACACCATATATTTT.

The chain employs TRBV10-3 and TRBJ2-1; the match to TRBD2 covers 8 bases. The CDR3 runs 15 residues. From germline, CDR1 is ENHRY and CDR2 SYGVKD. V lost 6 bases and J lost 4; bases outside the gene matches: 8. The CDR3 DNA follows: TGTGCCATCAGGTCGGCGGCTAGCGGGTACAATGAGCAGTTCTTC. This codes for CAIRSAASGYNEQFF.

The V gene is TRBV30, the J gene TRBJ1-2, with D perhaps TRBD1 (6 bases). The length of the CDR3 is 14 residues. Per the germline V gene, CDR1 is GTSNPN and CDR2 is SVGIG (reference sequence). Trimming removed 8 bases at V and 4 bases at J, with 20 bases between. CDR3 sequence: CALGLGARSYGYTF. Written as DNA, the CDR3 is TGTGCCCTGGGCCTGGGGGCAAGGAGCTATGGCTACACCTTC.

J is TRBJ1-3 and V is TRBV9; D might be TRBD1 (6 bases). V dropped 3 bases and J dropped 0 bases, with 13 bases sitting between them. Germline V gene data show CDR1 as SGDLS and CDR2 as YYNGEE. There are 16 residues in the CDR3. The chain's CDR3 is CASSAPDSFSGNTIYF. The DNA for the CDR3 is TGTGCCAGCAGCGCCCCGGACAGCTTCTCTGGAAACACCATATATTTT.

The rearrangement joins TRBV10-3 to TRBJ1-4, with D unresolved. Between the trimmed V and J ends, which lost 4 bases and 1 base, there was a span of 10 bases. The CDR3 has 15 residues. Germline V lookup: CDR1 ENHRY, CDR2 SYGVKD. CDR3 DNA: TGTGCCATCAGTGTAGGAGGGTTAACTAATGAAAAACTGTTTTTT. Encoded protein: CAISVGGLTNEKLFF.

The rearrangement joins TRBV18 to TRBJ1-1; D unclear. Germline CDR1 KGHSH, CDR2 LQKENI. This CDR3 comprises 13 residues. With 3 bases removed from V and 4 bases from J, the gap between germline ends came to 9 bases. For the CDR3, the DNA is TGTGCCAGCTCACCCCGGGATTCCACTGAAGCTTTCTTT. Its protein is CASSPRDSTEAFF.

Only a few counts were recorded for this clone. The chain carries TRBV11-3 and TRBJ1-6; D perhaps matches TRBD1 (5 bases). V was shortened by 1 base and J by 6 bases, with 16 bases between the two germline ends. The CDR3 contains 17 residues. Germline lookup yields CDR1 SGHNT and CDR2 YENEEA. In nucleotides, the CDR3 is TGTGCCAGCAGCTTAGTTCCCAGGGCCGAATGTAATTCACCCCTCCACTTT. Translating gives CASSLVPRAECNSPLHF.

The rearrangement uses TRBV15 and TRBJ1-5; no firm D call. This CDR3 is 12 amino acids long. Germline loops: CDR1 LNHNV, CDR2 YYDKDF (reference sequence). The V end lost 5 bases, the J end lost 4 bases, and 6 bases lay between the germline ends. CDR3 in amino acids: CATSLQNQPQHF. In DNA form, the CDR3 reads TGTGCCACCAGCCTCCAGAATCAGCCCCAGCATTTT.

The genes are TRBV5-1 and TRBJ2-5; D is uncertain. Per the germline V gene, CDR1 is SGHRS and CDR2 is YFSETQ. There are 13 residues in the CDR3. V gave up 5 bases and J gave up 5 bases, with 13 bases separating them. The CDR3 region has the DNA TGCGCCAGCAGACACTCTAGTGAGGAGACCCAGTACTTC. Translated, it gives CASRHSSEETQYF. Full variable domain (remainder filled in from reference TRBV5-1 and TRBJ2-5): KAGVTQTPRYLIKTRGQQVTLSCSPISGHRSVSWYQQTPGQGLQFLFEYFSETQRNKGNFPGRFSGRQFSNSRSEMNVSTLELGDSALYLCASRHSSEETQYFGPGTRLLVL.

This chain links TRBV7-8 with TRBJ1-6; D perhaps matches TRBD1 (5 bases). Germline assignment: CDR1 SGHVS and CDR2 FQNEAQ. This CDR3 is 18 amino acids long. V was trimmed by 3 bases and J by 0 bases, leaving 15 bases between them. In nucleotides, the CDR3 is TGTGCCAGCAGCTTCCCGGAGGGGAGGAGCTCCTATAATTCACCCCTCCACTTT. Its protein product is CASSFPEGRSSYNSPLHF.

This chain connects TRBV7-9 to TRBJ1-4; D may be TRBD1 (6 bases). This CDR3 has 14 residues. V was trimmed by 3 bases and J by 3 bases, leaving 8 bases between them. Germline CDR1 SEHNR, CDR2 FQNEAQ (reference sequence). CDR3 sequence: CASSFKGANEKLFF. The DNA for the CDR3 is TGTGCCAGCAGCTTTAAGGGGGCTAATGAAAAACTGTTTTTT.

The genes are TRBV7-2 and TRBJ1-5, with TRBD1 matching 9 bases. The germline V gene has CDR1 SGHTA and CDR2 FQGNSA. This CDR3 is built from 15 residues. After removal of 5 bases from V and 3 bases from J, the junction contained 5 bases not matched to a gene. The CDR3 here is CASSRDRAVNQPQHF. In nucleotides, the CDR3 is TGTGCCAGCAGCCGGGACAGGGCGGTCAATCAGCCCCAGCATTTT.

The DNA for the CDR3 is TGTGCCAGCAGCTTAGCACCGGACAGACAAGAGACCCAGTACTTC. Amino acids: CASSLAPDRQETQYF. This rearrangement joins TRBV7-8 to TRBJ2-5, with a weak D call TRBD1 (6 bases). Germline values: CDR1 SGHVS, CDR2 FQNEAQ. V lost 0 bases and J lost 2, with 10 bases in between. The CDR3 runs 15 residues. Complete variable domain (other parts from reference TRBV7-8 and TRBJ2-5): GAGVSQSPRYKVAKRGQDVALRCDPISGHVSLFWYQQALGQGPEFLTYFQNEAQLDKSGLPSDRFFAERPEGSVSTLKIQRTQQEDSAVYLCASSLAPDRQETQYFGPGTRLLVL.

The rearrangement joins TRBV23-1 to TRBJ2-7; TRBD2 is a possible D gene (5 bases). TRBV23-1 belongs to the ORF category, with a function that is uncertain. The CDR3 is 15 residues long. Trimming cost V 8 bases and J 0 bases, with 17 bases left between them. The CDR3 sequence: CASGPAGENSYEQYF. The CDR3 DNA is TGCGCCAGCGGCCCCGCCGGGGAAAACTCCTACGAGCAGTACTTC.

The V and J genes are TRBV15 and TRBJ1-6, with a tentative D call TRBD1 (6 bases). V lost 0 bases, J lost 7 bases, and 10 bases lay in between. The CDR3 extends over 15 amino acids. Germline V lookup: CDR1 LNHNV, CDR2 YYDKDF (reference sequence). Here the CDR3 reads CATSREDSFNSPLHF. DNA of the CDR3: TGTGCCACCAGCAGAGAGGACAGTTTCAATTCACCCCTCCACTTT. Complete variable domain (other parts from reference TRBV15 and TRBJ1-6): DAMVIQNPRYQVTQFGKPVTLSCSQTLNHNVMYWYQQKSSQAPKLLFHYYDKDFNNEADTPDNFQSRRPNTSFCFLDIRSPGLGDTAMYLCATSREDSFNSPLHFGNGTRLTVT.

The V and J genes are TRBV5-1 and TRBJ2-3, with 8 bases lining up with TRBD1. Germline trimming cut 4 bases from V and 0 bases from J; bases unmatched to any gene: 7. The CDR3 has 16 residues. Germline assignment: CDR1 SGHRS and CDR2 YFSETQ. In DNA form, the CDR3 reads TGCGCCAGCAGCCCGGGACAGGCTATTAGCACAGATACGCAGTATTTT. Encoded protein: CASSPGQAISTDTQYF.

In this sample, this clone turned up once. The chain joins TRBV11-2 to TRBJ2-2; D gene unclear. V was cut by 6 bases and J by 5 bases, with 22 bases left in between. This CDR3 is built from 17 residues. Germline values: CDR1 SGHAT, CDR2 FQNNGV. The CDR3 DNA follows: TGTGCCAGCAGGTACCAGACGGCGAACTCGAGGACCGGGGAGCTGTTTTTT. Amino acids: CASRYQTANSRTGELFF.

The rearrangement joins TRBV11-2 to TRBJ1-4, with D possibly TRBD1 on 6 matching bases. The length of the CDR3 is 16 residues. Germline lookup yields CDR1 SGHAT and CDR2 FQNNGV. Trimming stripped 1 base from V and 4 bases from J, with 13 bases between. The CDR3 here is CASSLGATGSNEKLFF. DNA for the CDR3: TGTGCCAGCAGCTTAGGGGCTACAGGGAGTAATGAAAAACTGTTTTTT. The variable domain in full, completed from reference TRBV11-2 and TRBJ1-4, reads EAGVAQSPRYKIIEKRQSVAFWCNPISGHATLYWYQQILGQGPKLLIQFQNNGVVDDSQLPKDRFSAERLKGVDSTLKIQPAKLEDSAVYLCASSLGATGSNEKLFFGSGTQLSVL.

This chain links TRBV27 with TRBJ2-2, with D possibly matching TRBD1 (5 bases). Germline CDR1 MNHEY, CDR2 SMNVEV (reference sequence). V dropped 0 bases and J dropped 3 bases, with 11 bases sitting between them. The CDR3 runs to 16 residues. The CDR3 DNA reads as TGTGCCAGCAGTTTATCCCAGGGAATTGACACCGGGGAGCTGTTTTTT. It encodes CASSLSQGIDTGELFF.